This T cell receptor (beta chain) was identified during a study of blood T cell repertoires in COVID-19. At the level of the study: COVID-19 samples from acute and convalescent phases originated in the United States, Italy and Spain. Sample material is recorded as cDNA or gDNA derived from T cells, B-cell-depleted T cells, or PBMCs.

In the source study's methods: Scientists estimated how many nucleated cells there were by amplifying reference gene primers. Using immunoSEQ multiplex PCR, the repertoire was profiled, and TCRdb retains in-frame clones only, with some absent. That table supplies the V and J calls and clone size; D and trimming were determined from the DNA. The table records roughly 140,000 clones, roughly nine tenths of them present only once. Trimming removed 6 bases at V and 3 bases at J, with 15 bases between. CDR3 length: 15 amino acids. The germline gives CDR1 LNHDA, CDR2 SQIVND (reference sequence). This receptor was obtained from a woman aged 55-69 years with active COVID-19. The chain joins TRBV19 to TRBJ2-1; no clear D. The sample comprised peripheral blood. In DNA form, the CDR3 reads TGTGCCAGTAGGGCAGCAGGATCCTTCTACAATGAGCAGTTCTTC. Translating it yields CASRAAGSFYNEQFF.